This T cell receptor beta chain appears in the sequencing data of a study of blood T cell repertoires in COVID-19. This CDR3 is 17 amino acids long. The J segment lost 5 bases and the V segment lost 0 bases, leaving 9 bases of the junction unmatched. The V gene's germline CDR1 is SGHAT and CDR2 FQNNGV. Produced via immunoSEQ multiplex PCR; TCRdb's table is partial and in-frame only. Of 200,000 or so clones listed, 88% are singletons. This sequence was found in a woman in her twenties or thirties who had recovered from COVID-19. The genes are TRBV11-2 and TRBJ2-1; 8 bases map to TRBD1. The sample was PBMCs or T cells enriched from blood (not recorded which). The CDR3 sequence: CASSLDPDRVLNNEQFF. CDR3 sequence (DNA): TGTGCCAGCAGCTTAGATCCGGACAGGGTCTTGAACAATGAGCAGTTCTTC.